The rows below give T cell receptor beta chains drawn from one sample of a study of molecular identifiers for immune sequencing clone quantification. From the PCR reads, TCRdb called clonotypes with MiXCR, one entry per CDR3 protein. The repertoire holds fewer than 350,000 distinct CDR3 sequences, with over 20% as singletons. Material: naive CD8+ T cells from blood, with Jurkat cell RNA spiked in. The source is a human donor in good health. Some libraries in this study had Jurkat cell RNA spiked in. CDR3s include the opening cysteine and the closing phenylalanine or tryptophan. A D gene is named only where the DNA matches it firmly. Clone size is stated in some rows and not others, as once, few, many or a class when expanded.

v_call	d_call	clone_size	j_call	cdr3_aa	cdr3_nt
TRBV6-5	TRBD1	many	TRBJ1-1	CASRPGTGNTEAFF	TGTGCCAGCAGGCCTGGGACAGGGAACACTGAAGCTTTCTTT
TRBV7-9	.	few	TRBJ2-7	CASSRRGGNEQYF	TGTGCCAGCAGCCGCAGGGGCGGGAACGAGCAGTACTTC
TRBV3-1	TRBD2	.	TRBJ2-7	CASSQGLAGLYYEQYF	TGTGCCAGCAGCCAAGGGCTAGCGGGCCTCTACTACGAGCAGTACTTC
TRBV4-3	TRBD1	once	TRBJ2-7	CASSRAQGQEAHEQYF	TGCGCCAGCAGCCGGGCCCAAGGACAGGAAGCCCACGAGCAGTACTTC
TRBV4-3	.	many	TRBJ2-7	CASSQDRGGISYEQYF	TGCGCCAGCAGCCAAGACCGCGGGGGCATATCCTACGAGCAGTACTTC
TRBV6-5	TRBD2	many	TRBJ2-2	CASSPPSGGLTGELFF	TGTGCCAGCAGTCCACCGAGCGGGGGGCTCACCGGGGAGCTGTTTTTT
TRBV19	TRBD1	few	TRBJ1-5	CASQLQGYQPQHF	TGTGCCAGCCAACTACAGGGGTATCAGCCCCAGCATTTT
TRBV24-1	TRBD1	few	TRBJ1-3	CATSDRQGSGNTIYF	TGTGCCACCAGTGACCGACAGGGCTCCGGAAACACCATATATTTT
TRBV2	TRBD1	many	TRBJ1-4	CASSGAGGGEKLFF	TGTGCCAGCAGTGGAGCAGGGGGAGGTGAAAAACTGTTTTTT
TRBV19	.	few	TRBJ1-1	CASSQGTTEAFF	TGTGCCAGTAGTCAGGGGACCACTGAAGCTTTCTTT
TRBV4-1	.	.	TRBJ2-2	CASSQGGSTTGELFF	TGCGCCAGCAGCCAAGGGGGGTCGACCACCGGGGAGCTGTTTTTT
TRBV29-1	TRBD2	many	TRBJ2-2	CSATGGPGTGELFF	TGCAGCGCGACGGGGGGGCCGGGGACCGGGGAGCTGTTTTTT
TRBV6-2/TRBV6-3	TRBD2	many	TRBJ2-5	CASSYSGGRKQETQYF	TGTGCCAGCAGTTACTCCGGGGGGAGGAAGCAAGAGACCCAGTACTTC
TRBV27	TRBD2	many	TRBJ2-2	CASSDSGRGTGELFF	TGTGCCAGCAGTGATAGCGGGAGAGGTACCGGGGAGCTGTTTTTT
TRBV27	.	few	TRBJ2-1	CASSFGGSQFF	TGTGCCAGCAGTTTTGGGGGGTCCCAGTTCTTC
TRBV20-1	.	.	TRBJ1-4	CSARPGEKLFF	TGCAGTGCTAGACCTGGGGAAAAACTGTTTTTT
TRBV11-2	.	few	TRBJ2-7	CASSPADRVSYEQYF	TGTGCCAGCAGCCCAGCAGACAGAGTATCCTACGAGCAGTACTTC
TRBV28	TRBD1	many	TRBJ1-5	CASARDRGNGQPQHF	TGTGCCAGCGCGCGGGACAGGGGGAACGGTCAGCCCCAGCATTTT
TRBV12-3/TRBV12-4	.	.	TRBJ2-3	CASSLSASADRADTQYF	TGTGCCAGCAGTTTATCCGCGTCCGCGGATAGGGCAGATACGCAGTATTTT
TRBV11-3	.	few	TRBJ1-5	CASSCTTGTNQPQHF	TGTGCCAGCAGCTGCACAACAGGTACCAATCAGCCCCAGCATTTT
TRBV7-2	.	.	TRBJ2-7	CASSLARAHSYEPSF	TGTGCCAGCAGCTTAGCCCGGGCCCACTCCTACGAGCCGTCCTTC
TRBV27	.	.	TRBJ2-7	CASSGPGNEQYF	TGTGCCAGCAGTGGCCCGGGGAACGAGCAGTACTTC
TRBV12-5	.	many	TRBJ1-1	CASGNFAGSLVNTEAFF	TGTGCTAGTGGCAATTTTGCAGGATCCTTGGTGAACACTGAAGCTTTCTTT
TRBV4-3	.	.	TRBJ2-5	CANSQDLGTPQETQYF	TGCGCCAACAGCCAAGATCTTGGGACGCCCCAAGAGACCCAGTACTTC
TRBV6-1	TRBD1	.	TRBJ2-6	CASTSQGAGANVLAF	TGTGCCAGCACTTCACAGGGGGCTGGGGCCAACGTCCTGGCTTTC
TRBV4-3	.	many	TRBJ1-1	CASSQGLGGTEAFF	TGCGCCAGCAGCCAAGGTCTGGGGGGCACTGAAGCTTTCTTT
TRBV4-3	TRBD1	few	TRBJ2-7	CASSQDLSGTGSYEQYF	TGCGCCAGCAGCCAAGATTTATCGGGGACAGGGTCCTACGAGCAGTACTTC
TRBV4-3	.	.	TRBJ2-4	CASSQASTPKNIQYF	TGCGCCAGCAGTCAAGCCTCGACACCCAAAAACATTCAGTACTTC
TRBV5-3	.	.	TRBJ2-7	CASSPGERGGDEQYF	TGTGCCAGCAGCCCCGGGGAAAGGGGTGGGGACGAGCAGTACTTC
TRBV11-2	TRBD2	.	TRBJ2-1	CASSESPSGGVRNEQFF	TGTGCCAGCAGCGAAAGTCCTAGCGGGGGCGTCAGAAATGAGCAGTTCTTC
TRBV4-1	.	few	TRBJ2-7	CASSLERADEQYF	TGCGCCAGCAGCCTCGAACGAGCTGACGAGCAGTACTTC
TRBV4-2	TRBD1	few	TRBJ2-7	CASSQPGTGQEQYF	TGTGCCAGCAGCCAGCCCGGGACAGGGCAAGAGCAGTACTTC
TRBV30	.	.	TRBJ2-3	CAWAPGAVTDTQYF	TGTGCCTGGGCCCCAGGGGCCGTCACAGATACGCAGTATTTT
TRBV7-8	TRBD2	many	TRBJ2-3	CASSFGGLAGGKSTDTQYF	TGTGCCAGCAGCTTTGGAGGACTAGCGGGGGGGAAATCCACAGATACGCAGTATTTT